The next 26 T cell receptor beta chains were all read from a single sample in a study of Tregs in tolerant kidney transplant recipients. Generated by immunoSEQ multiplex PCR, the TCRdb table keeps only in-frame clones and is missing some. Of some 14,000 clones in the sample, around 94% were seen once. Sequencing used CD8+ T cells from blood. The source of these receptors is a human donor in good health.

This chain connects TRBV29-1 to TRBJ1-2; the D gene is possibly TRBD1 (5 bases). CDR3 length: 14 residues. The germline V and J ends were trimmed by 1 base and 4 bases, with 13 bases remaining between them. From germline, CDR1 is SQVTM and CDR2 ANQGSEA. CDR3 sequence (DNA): TGCAGCGTTGAAGTTAGGGGAAGAGCCTATGGCTACACCTTC. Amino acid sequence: CSVEVRGRAYGYTF.

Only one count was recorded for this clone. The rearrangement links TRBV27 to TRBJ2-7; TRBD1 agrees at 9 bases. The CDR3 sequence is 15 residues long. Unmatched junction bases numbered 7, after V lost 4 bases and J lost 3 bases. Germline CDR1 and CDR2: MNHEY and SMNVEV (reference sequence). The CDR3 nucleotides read TGTGCCAGCAGTTGGGGACAGGGAGACCTCTACGAGCAGTACTTC. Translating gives CASSWGQGDLYEQYF.

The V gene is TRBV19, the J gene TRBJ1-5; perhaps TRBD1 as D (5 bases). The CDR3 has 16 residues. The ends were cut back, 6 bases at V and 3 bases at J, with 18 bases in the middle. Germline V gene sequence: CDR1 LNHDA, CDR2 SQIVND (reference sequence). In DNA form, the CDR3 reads TGTGCCAGTAGCGAAAGCGGGACCCGTTTCAATCAGCCCCAGCATTTT. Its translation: CASSESGTRFNQPQHF.

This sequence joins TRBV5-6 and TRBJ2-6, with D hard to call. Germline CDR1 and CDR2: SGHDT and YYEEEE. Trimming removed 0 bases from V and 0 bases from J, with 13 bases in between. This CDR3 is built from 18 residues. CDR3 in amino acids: CASSLAFWQASGANVLTF. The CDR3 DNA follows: TGTGCCAGCAGCTTGGCCTTTTGGCAGGCCTCTGGGGCCAACGTCCTGACTTTC.

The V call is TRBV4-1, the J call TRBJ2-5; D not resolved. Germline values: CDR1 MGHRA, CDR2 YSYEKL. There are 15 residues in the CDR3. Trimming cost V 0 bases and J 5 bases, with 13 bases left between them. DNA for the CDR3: TGCGCCAGCAGCCAAGATTTGGACGGGCGGGAGACCCAGTACTTC. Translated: CASSQDLDGRETQYF.

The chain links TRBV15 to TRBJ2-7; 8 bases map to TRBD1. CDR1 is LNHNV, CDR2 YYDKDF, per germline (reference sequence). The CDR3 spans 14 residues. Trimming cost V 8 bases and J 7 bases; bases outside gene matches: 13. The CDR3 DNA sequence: TGTGCCACCCAGACTGACAGGGGACCGCGGGAGCAGTACTTC. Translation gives CATQTDRGPREQYF.

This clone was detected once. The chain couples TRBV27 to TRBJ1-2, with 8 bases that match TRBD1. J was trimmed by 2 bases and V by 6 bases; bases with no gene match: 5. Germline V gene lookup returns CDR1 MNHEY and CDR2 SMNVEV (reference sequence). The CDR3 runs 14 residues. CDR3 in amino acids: CASSPRTGNYGYTF. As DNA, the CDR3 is TGTGCCAGCAGCCCCCGGACAGGGAACTATGGCTACACCTTC.

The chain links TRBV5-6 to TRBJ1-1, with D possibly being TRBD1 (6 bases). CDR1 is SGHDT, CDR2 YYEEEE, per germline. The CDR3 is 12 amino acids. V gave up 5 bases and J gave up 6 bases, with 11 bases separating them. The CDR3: CASRVGGSEAFF. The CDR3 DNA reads TGTGCCAGCAGGGTAGGGGGGTCTGAAGCTTTCTTT.

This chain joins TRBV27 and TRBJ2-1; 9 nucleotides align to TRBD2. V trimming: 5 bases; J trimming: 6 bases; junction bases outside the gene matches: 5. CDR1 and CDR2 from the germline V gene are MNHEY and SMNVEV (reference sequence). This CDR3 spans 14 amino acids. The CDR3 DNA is TGTGCCAGCAGTCTAGCGGGAAGTTTCAATGAGCAGTTCTTC. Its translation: CASSLAGSFNEQFF.

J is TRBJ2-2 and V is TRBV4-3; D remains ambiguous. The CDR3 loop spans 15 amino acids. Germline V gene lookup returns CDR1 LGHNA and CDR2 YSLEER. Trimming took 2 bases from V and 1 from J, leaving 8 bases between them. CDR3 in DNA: TGCGCCAGCAGCCAACGACACCTGAACACCGGGGAGCTGTTTTTT. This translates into CASSQRHLNTGELFF.

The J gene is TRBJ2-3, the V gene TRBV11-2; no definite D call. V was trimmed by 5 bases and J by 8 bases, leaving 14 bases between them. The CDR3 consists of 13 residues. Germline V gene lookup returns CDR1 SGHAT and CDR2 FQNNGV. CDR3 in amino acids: CASSDRSVGTQYF. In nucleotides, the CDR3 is TGTGCCAGCAGCGATAGAAGTGTCGGTACGCAGTATTTT.

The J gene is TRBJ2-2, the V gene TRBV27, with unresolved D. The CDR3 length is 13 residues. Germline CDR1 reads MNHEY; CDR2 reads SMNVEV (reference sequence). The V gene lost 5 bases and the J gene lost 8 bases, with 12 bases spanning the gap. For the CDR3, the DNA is TGTGCCAGCAGTCCTTCTTTTGAGGGGGAGCTGTTTTTT. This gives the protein CASSPSFEGELFF.

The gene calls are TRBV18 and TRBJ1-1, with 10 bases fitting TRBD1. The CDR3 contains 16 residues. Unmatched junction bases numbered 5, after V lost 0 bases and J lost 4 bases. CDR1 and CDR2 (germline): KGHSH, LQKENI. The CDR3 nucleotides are TGTGCCAGCTCACCACCGGGACAGGGGTTGAGCACTGAAGCTTTCTTT. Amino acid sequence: CASSPPGQGLSTEAFF.

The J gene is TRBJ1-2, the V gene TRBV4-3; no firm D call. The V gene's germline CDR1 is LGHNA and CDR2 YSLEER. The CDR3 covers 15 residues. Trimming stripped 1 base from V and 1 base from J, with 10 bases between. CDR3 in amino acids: CASSQGSSVNYGYTF. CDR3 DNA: TGCGCCAGCAGCCAAGGATCCAGTGTTAACTATGGCTACACCTTC.

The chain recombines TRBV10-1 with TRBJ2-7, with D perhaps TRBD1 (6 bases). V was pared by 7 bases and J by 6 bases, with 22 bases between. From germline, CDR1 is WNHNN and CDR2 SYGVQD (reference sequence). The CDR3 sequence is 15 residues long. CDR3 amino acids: CASTKFRQDFCEQYF. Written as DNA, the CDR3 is TGCGCCAGCACCAAATTCCGACAGGACTTTTGCGAGCAGTACTTC.

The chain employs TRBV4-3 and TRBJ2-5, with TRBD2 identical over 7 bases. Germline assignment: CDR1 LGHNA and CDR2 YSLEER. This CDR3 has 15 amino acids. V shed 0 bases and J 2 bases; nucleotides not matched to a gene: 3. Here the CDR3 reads CASSQDGGGQETQYF. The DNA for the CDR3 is TGCGCCAGCAGCCAAGATGGGGGGGGGCAAGAGACCCAGTACTTC.

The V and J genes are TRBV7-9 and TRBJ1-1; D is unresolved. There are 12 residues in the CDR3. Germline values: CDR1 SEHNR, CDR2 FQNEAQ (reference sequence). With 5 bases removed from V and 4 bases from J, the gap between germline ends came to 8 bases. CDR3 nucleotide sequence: TGTGCCAGCAGCACCGCCGGCACTGAAGCTTTCTTT. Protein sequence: CASSTAGTEAFF.

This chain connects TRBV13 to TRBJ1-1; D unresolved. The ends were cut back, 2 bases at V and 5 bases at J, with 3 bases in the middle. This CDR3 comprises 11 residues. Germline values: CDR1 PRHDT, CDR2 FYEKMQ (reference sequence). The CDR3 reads CASSLRTEAFF. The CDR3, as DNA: TGTGCCAGCAGCTTACGGACTGAAGCTTTCTTT.

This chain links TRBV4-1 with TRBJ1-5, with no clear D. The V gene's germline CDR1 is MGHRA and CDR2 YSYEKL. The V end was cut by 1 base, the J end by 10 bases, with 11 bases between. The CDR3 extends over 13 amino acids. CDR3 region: CASSQVKGAPQHF. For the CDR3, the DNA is TGCGCCAGCAGCCAAGTCAAAGGTGCCCCCCAGCATTTT.

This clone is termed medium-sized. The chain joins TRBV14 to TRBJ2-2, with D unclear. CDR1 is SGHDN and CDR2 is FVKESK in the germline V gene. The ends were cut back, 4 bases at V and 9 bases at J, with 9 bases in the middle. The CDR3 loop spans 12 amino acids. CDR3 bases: TGTGCCAGCAGCCTTTCGGCCAGGGAGCTGTTTTTT. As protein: CASSLSARELFF.

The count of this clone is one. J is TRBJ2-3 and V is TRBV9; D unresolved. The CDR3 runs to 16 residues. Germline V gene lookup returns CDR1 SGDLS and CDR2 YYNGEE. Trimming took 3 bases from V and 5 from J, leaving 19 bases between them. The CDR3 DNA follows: TGTGCCAGCAGCGCACCCAGAGACGTCTTAAGAGATACGCAGTATTTT. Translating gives CASSAPRDVLRDTQYF.

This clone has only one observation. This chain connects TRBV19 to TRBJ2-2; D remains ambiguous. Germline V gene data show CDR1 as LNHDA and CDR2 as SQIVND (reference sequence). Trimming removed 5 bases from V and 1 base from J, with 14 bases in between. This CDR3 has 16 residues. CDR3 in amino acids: CASSAGPLGNTGELFF. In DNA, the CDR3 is TGTGCCAGTAGTGCCGGGCCCCTCGGGAACACCGGGGAGCTGTTTTTT.

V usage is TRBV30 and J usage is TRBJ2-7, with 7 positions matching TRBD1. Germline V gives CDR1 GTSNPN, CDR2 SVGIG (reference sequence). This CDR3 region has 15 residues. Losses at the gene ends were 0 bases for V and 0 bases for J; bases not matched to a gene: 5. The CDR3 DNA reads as TGTGCCTGGAGTGTAGGGGGCCTTAGCTCCTACGAGCAGTACTTC. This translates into CAWSVGGLSSYEQYF.

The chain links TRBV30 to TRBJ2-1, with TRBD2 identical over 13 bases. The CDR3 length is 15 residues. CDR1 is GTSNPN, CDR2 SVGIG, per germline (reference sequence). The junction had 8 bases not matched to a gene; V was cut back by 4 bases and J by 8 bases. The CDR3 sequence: CAWKKTSGGWDEQFF. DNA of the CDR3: TGTGCCTGGAAGAAGACTAGCGGGGGGTGGGATGAGCAGTTCTTC.

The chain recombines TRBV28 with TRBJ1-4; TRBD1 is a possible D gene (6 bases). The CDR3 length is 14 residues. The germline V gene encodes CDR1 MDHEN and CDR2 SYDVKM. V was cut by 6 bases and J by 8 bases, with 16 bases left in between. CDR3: CASSLWGAGEKLFF. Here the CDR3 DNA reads TGTGCCAGCAGCCTTTGGGGGGCGGGGGAAAAACTGTTTTTT.

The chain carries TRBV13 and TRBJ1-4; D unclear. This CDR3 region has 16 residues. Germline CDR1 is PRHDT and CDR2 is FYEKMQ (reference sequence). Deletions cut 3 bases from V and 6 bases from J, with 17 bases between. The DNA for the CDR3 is TGTGCCAGCAGCTTTTGGGGTGTCGACCCAGATGAAAAACTGTTTTTT. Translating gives CASSFWGVDPDEKLFF.